The 10 T cell receptor beta chains given below trace back to one sample, sequenced in a study of blood T cells in healthy people across ages. Next came a second PCR, run for about 7 to 12 cycles, which used a sample-barcoded 5' primer along with a J-beta primer mix. TCRdb re-derived calls from the 5' RACE reads in MiXCR, one entry per CDR3 protein. Among over 1,500,000 distinct CDR3 sequences, about 39% were seen once, and the ten largest hold roughly 24%. The sequenced sample consisted of blood. These receptors all come from a human donor in good health.

The CDR3 loop reads CASSLNLGTGYGYTF. As DNA, the CDR3 is TGTGCCAGCAGCTTAAACTTGGGGACAGGCTATGGCTACACCTTC. V gene TRBV7-2 combines with J gene TRBJ1-2; 8 positions agree with TRBD1. The CDR3 is 15 amino acids. Germline trimming cut 2 bases from V and 4 bases from J; bases unmatched to any gene: 6. Germline CDR1 SGHTA, CDR2 FQGNSA.

The chain links TRBV4-2 to TRBJ1-2; a possible D gene is TRBD1 (6 bases). The ends were cut back, 6 bases at V and 5 bases at J, with 19 bases in the middle. The CDR3 sequence is 15 residues long. Germline CDR1 is LGHNA and CDR2 is YNFKEQ. In DNA, the CDR3 is TGTGCCAGCAGACGTATCACACAGGGAAAGTATGGCTACACCTTC. Protein product: CASRRITQGKYGYTF.

Notes on this clonotype: One end of the junction is discordant with germline, which a read error may explain. The CDR3: CAGSFLRYEQYF. CDR3 in DNA: TGTGCCGGCAGTTTCCTAAGATACGAGCAGTACTTC. This sequence joins TRBV28 and TRBJ2-7; D call uncertain. The CDR3 consists of 12 residues. Germline CDR1 is MDHEN and CDR2 is SYDVKM.

The sample holds a few counts of this clonotype. The V call is TRBV4-1, the J call TRBJ2-2, with 7 nucleotides matching TRBD1. The CDR3 is 15 residues long. J lost 4 bases, V lost 3 bases, and 5 bases had no gene match. Germline V gene data show CDR1 as MGHRA and CDR2 as YSYEKL. The CDR3 loop is CASSHGTAFTGELFF. CDR3 nucleotide sequence: TGCGCCAGCAGCCACGGGACAGCATTCACCGGGGAGCTGTTTTTT.

As to this clonotype: A much larger clone lies one base from this, so it may be a read error. Written as DNA, the CDR3 is TGTGCCGTCAAAGGACAGGGGGCCCCCTACAATGAGCAGTTCTTC. It encodes CAVKGQGAPYNEQFF. The chain employs TRBV10-3 and TRBJ2-1; TRBD1 matches at 11 bases. Germline CDR1 ENHRY, CDR2 SYGVKD. Trimming at V came to 11 bases and at J to 2 bases, leaving 8 bases not matched to a gene. The CDR3 is 15 amino acids.

This rearrangement joins TRBV3-1 to TRBJ2-1, with TRBD2 matching over 12 bases. CDR1 is LGHDT, CDR2 YNNKEL, per germline (reference sequence). After removal of 0 bases from V and 9 bases from J, the junction contained 6 bases not matched to a gene. The CDR3 totals 16 residues. CDR3 region: CASSQDLLAGGTEQFF. The CDR3 nucleotides are TGTGCCAGCAGCCAAGATCTGCTAGCGGGAGGGACTGAGCAGTTCTTC.

The rearrangement joins TRBV9 to TRBJ2-5; D is possibly TRBD1 or TRBD2 (5 bases each). This CDR3 spans 16 amino acids. Germline V CDR1 and CDR2: SGDLS, YYNGEE. The V and J ends lost 0 bases and 4 bases respectively, with 16 bases between them. The CDR3, as DNA: TGTGCCAGCAGCGTAGGGTCCAGGGTAGAGGGAGAGACCCAGTACTTC. Translation gives CASSVGSRVEGETQYF.

This clonotype has more than one count but fewer than ten. The chain employs TRBV28 and TRBJ2-1; tentative D call: TRBD2 (6 bases). The V gene's germline CDR1 is MDHEN and CDR2 SYDVKM. V was clipped by 6 bases and J by 9 bases, with 18 bases between them. This CDR3 comprises 14 residues. CDR3 sequence reads: CASSQGGDTTEQFF. DNA for the CDR3: TGTGCCAGCAGCCAAGGAGGGGATACAACTGAGCAGTTCTTC.

This clonotype has more than one count but fewer than ten. The V call is TRBV14, the J call TRBJ2-7; 8 nucleotides match TRBD2. V lost 1 base and J lost 3; bases outside the gene matches: 5. The CDR3 consists of 15 residues. Germline CDR1 and CDR2: SGHDN and FVKESK. Here the CDR3 reads CASSQGAGDGYEQYF. CDR3 coding DNA: TGTGCCAGCAGCCAAGGAGCGGGGGATGGCTACGAGCAGTACTTC.

CDR3 sequence (DNA): TGTGCCAGCAGTTTACGGGGAGTAGAGGGGCCCGAGCAGTACTTC. Residues: CASSLRGVEGPEQYF. This chain connects TRBV28 to TRBJ2-4; the D gene could be TRBD1 or TRBD2 (5 bases each). The end of the DNA aligns better with TRBJ2-7, so the J call may be wrong. CDR1 MDHEN and CDR2 SYDVKM come from the germline V gene. The CDR3 has 15 residues.